This T cell receptor (beta chain) was observed in a study of T cell responses to AZD1222 COVID-19 vaccine. The study, taken as a whole, reports: Repertoires were obtained solely post-peak T cell response. The donor group comprised mostly white British people and more females; the analysis possibly underestimated clonal diversity.

The ends were cut back, 8 bases at V and 6 bases at J, with 15 bases in the middle. This CDR3 has 13 residues. Germline CDR1 reads MNHEY; CDR2 reads SMNVEV (reference sequence). TCRdb's table, derived via immunoSEQ multiplex PCR, lists solely in-frame clones and lacks some. Of over 150,000 clones in the sample, roughly nine tenths are singletons; the top ten hold roughly 4.3%. Concerning this clone: The antigen is undetermined.

This chain uses TRBV27 with TRBJ2-3; D is uncertain. This clonotype was obtained from an adult in good health. The input for sequencing was peripheral blood, taken on day 0 of MenACWY control vaccination. CDR3 bases: TGTGCCAGCCGCCCCCTGGGGATGGATACGCAGTATTTT. Its protein product is CASRPLGMDTQYF.